The present T cell receptor beta chain was sequenced within a study of blood T cell repertoires in COVID-19 (TCRdb year 2020). Regarding the research as a whole: Samples covering the acute and convalescent phases of COVID-19 were provided by collaborators in the United States, Italy and Spain. The material from the prospective study consisted of cDNA or gDNA derived from T cells, B-cell-depleted T cells, or PBMCs. Deeply sampled blood TCRbeta repertoires from subjects exposed to, actively infected with, or recovered from COVID-19 were included in the dataset. The repertoires were made available in a free public database intended to serve as a resource for research on the immune response to SARS-CoV-2. The samples were drawn from two sources: the first 160 participants of the ongoing ImmuneRACE study, and some 1,300 subjects contributed by 6 global collaborators. A de-identified subject ID, COVID-19 status, age in years and sex were almost always included in the sample metadata. Where HLA class I and class II types were available, the types were taken from metadata supplied by the sample provider, not from assay-based typing.

With regard to this clone: The antigen this receptor binds is unknown. Base qualities are missing; no much larger clone stands one base away.

The collaborating institutions used their own protocols to collect whole blood in K2EDTA tubes. For TCRbeta analysis, collaborators shipped samples as frozen whole blood, isolated PBMCs, or DNA extracted from either of those sample types. TCRbeta CDR3 regions were amplified from genomic DNA by means of the immunoSEQ Assay, a bias-controlled multiplex PCR. The paper's processing steps were these. The number of nucleated cells in each sample was estimated by amplification of reference gene primers within the assay. To quantify the absolute abundance of each unique TCRbeta CDR3 rearrangement, sequence reads were collapsed and filtered. For each sample, productive Simpson clonality was calculated by taking the square root of Simpson's diversity index across productive rearrangements. The source is immuneACCESS, and TCRdb retained only in-frame sequences with V and J called. Part of the clones is not carried over; for the studies checked, unresolved V genes explain less than half of this, and the remainder is unexplained. V, J and clone size derive from that table, while D and trimming were established from the DNA sequence. This sample is represented by around 310,000 clones; about 88% of them were singletons. The top ten hold about an eighth of the sample.

Results and caveats for the whole study, not just this receptor: How much clinical and demographic metadata was included differed by source and by participant, and the metadata was provided uncurated.

The specimen was peripheral blood. The clonotype comes from a woman in her sixties with acute or convalescent COVID-19.

The bases are TGTGCCAGCAGCGACGGAGGAGGCAATCAGCCCCAGCATTTT. Its amino acids are CASSDGGGNQPQHF. The chain employs TRBV5-4 and TRBJ1-5, with the D gene not clear enough to name. V is shortened by 4 bases, J by 2 bases, and the region joining them spans 10 bases. The CDR3 spans 14 residues, from the cysteine through the phenylalanine. Left in the record is the CDR3 DNA by itself, 42 bases read in frame from the first base. Looking up the germline V gene (reference sequence) yields CDR1 SGHNT and CDR2 YYREEE.